This note documents a single T cell receptor beta chain sequence. Clinical history reported by participants formed the basis on which cohorts were assigned. This sample is drawn from a study of blood T cell repertoires in COVID-19. Study-level information: The cDNA or gDNA used as material had been derived from T cells, B-cell-depleted T cells, or PBMCs.

Germline V lookup: CDR1 MGHRA, CDR2 YSYEKL. The V gene lost 2 bases and the J gene lost 10 bases, with 20 bases spanning the gap. The CDR3 is made up of 15 amino acids. The method was immunoSEQ multiplex PCR; TCRdb's version includes in-frame clones alone and lacks a portion of them. This table has fewer than 350,000 clones, about 91% appearing once. The chain carries TRBV4-1 and TRBJ1-1; D is uncertain. Specimen: PBMCs or T cells enriched from blood (not recorded which). The source is a woman aged 40-49 years who had recovered from COVID-19. The CDR3 loop reads CASSQRPSDFTGAFF. DNA of the CDR3: TGCGCCAGCAGCCAAAGACCCTCCGACTTCACCGGAGCTTTCTTT.